The text below deals with one TCR beta chain. Its specificity is not known. The junction departs from the called germline gene at one end, perhaps through a read error. The sample comes from a study of T cell repertoires in cytomegalovirus infection. The overall study: Public TCR beta signatures provided an indication of both CMV infection and a matching HLA type. General study results and limits: Clonotype analysis showed dominance of the ex vivo response by HLA-C-restricted CMV-specific TCR beta clonotypes. Using cumulative public TCR beta family frequency, the authors identified those who carried CMV together with the relevant HLA.

Germline CDR1 is MNHEY and CDR2 is SVGEGT. This CDR3 region has 14 residues. MiXCR was run by TCRdb on the reads, yielding one entry per CDR3 protein. The sample holds approximately 400,000 distinct CDR3 sequences, roughly 30% seen once. This clonotype was obtained from a human donor in good health (CMV status not recorded). Some clones in this sample may be carry-over from other donors' samples. Specimen: PBMCs. The genes are TRBV6-2 or TRBV6-3 and TRBJ2-5, with TRBD2 identical over 13 bases. CDR3 sequence reads: CASSRLAGGKTQYF. CDR3 coding DNA: TGTGCAAGCAGCAGACTAGCGGGGGGTAAGACCCAGTACTTC.